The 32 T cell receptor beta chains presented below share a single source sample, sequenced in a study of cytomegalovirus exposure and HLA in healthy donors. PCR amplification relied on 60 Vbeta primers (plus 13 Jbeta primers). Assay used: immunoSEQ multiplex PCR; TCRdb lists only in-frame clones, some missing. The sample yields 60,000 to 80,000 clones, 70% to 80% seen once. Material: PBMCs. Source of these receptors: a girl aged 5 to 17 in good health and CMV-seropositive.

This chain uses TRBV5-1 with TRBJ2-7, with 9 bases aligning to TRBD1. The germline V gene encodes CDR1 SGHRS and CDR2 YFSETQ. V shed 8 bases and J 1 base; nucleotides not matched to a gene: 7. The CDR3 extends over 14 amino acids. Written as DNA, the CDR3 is TGCGCCAGTTCTGCCGGACAGGGGTCCTACGAGCAGTACTTC. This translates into CASSAGQGSYEQYF.

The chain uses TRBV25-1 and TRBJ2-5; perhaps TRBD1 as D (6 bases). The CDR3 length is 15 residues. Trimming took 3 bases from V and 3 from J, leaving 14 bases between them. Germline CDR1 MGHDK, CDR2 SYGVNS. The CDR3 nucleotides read TGTGCCAGCAGTGACCCCCGCACAGGGAAAGAGACCCAGTACTTC. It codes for CASSDPRTGKETQYF. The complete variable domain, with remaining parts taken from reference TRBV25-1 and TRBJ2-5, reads EADIYQTPRYLVIGTGKKITLECSQTMGHDKMYWYQQDPGMELHLIHYSYGVNSTEKGDLSSESTVSRIRTEHFPLTLESARPSHTSQYLCASSDPRTGKETQYFGPGTRLLVL.

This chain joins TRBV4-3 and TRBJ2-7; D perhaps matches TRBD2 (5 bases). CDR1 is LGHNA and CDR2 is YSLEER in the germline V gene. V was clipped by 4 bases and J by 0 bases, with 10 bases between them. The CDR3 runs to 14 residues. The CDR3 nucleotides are TGCGCCAGCAGCCGCGACTACGTCTCCTACGAGCAGTACTTC. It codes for CASSRDYVSYEQYF.

CDR3 residues: CASSLSHLRTGEQYF. Written as DNA, the CDR3 is TGTGCCAGCAGCTTGTCTCACTTACGGACTGGGGAGCAGTACTTC. The chain employs TRBV5-6 and TRBJ2-7, with a tentative D call TRBD2 (5 bases). V lost 1 base to trimming and J lost 7 bases, with 18 bases between them. The length of the CDR3 is 15 residues. Per the germline V gene, CDR1 is SGHDT and CDR2 is YYEEEE.

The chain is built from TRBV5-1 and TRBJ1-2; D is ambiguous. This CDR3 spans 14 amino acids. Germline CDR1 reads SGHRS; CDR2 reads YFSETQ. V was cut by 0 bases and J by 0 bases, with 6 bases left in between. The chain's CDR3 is CASSLEIANYGYTF. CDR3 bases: TGCGCCAGCAGCTTGGAGATAGCTAACTATGGCTACACCTTC.

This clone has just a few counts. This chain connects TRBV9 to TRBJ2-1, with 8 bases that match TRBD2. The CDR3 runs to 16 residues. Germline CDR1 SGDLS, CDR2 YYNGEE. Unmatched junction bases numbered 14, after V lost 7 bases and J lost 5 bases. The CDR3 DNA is TGTGCCAGCTCCGGGGCTAGCGGGCACCAAAACAATGAGCAGTTCTTC. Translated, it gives CASSGASGHQNNEQFF.

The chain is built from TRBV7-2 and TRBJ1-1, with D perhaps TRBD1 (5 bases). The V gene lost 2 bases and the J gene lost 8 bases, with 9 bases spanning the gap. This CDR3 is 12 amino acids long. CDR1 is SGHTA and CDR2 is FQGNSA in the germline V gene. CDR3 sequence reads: CASSLSRQEAFF. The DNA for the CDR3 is TGTGCCAGCAGCTTATCTCGACAGGAAGCTTTCTTT.

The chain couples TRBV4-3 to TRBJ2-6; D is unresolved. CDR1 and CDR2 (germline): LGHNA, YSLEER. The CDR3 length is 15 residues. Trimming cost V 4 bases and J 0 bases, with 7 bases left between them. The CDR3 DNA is TGCGCCAGCAGCCCTACCTCCTCTGGGGCCAACGTCCTGACTTTC. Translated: CASSPTSSGANVLTF.

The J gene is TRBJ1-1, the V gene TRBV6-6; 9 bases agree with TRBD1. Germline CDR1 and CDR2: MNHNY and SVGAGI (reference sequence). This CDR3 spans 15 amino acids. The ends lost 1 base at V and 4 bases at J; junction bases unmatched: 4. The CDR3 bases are TGTGCCAGCAGTTACTGGGGGACAGGGTCCACTGAAGCTTTCTTT. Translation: CASSYWGTGSTEAFF.

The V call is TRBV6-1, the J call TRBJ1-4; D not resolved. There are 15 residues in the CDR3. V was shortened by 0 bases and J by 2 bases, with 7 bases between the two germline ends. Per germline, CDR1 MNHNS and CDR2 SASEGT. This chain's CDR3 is CASSEARRTNEKLFF. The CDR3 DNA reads TGTGCCAGCAGTGAAGCCCGCAGGACTAATGAAAAACTGTTTTTT.

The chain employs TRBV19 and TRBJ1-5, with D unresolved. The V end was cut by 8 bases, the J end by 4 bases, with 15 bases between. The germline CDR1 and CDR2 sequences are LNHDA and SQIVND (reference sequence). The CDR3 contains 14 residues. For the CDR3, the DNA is TGTGCCAGTCGAACTGGGAGAACAAATCAGCCCCAGCATTTT. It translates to CASRTGRTNQPQHF.

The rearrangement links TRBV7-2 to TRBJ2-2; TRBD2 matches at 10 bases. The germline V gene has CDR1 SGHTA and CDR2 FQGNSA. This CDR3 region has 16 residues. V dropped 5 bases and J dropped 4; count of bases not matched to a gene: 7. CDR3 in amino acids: CASSLKREGITGELFF. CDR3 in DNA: TGTGCCAGCAGCCTGAAGCGGGAGGGCATCACCGGGGAGCTGTTTTTT.

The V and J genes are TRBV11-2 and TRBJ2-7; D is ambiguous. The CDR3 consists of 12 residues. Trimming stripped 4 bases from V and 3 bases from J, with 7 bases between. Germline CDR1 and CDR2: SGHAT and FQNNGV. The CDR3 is CASSSQNYEQYF. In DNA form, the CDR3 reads TGTGCCAGCAGCTCCCAAAACTACGAGCAGTACTTC.

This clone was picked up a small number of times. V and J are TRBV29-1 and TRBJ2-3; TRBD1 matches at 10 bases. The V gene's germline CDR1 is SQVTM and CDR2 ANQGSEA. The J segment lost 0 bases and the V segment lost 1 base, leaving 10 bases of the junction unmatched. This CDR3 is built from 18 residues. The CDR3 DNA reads TGCAGCGTTGAAGCAGGGACAGGGGACCTGCTTAGCACAGATACGCAGTATTTT. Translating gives CSVEAGTGDLLSTDTQYF.

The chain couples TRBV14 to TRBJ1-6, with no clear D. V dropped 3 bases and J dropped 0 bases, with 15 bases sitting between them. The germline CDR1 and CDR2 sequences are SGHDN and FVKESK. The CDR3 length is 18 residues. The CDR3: CASSQLAGGSSYNSPLHF. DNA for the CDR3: TGTGCCAGCAGCCAGCTGGCCGGCGGGAGCTCCTATAATTCACCCCTCCACTTT.

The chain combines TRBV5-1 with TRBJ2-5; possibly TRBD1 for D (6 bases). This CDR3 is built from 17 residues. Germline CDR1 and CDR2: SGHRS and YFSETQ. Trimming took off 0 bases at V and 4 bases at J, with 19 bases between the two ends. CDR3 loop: CASSLDPNRRGPETQYF. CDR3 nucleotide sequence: TGCGCCAGCAGCTTGGACCCAAATCGCAGGGGCCCAGAGACCCAGTACTTC. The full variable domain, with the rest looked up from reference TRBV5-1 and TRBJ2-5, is KAGVTQTPRYLIKTRGQQVTLSCSPISGHRSVSWYQQTPGQGLQFLFEYFSETQRNKGNFPGRFSGRQFSNSRSEMNVSTLELGDSALYLCASSLDPNRRGPETQYFGPGTRLLVL.

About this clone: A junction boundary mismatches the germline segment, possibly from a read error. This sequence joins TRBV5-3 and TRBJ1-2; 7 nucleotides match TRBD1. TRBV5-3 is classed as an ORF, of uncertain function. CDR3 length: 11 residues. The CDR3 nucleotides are TGTGCCAGAGACCCAAGAGGGGGCTGCACCTTC. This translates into CARDPRGGCTF.

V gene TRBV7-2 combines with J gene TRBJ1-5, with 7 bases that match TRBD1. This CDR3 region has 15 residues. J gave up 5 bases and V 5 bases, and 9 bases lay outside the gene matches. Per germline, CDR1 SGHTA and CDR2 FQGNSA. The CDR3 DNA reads TGTGCCAGCAGCCTGGGACAGCCGGGGTATCAGCCCCAGCATTTT. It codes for CASSLGQPGYQPQHF.

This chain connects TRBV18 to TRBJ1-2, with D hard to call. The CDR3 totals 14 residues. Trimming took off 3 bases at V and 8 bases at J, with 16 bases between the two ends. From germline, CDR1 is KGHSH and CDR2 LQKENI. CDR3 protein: CASSPVAESFGYTF. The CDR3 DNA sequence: TGTGCCAGCTCACCGGTCGCGGAGTCGTTCGGCTACACCTTC.

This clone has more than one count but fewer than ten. The CDR3 is CASTFSNTEAFF. The CDR3 coding sequence is TGTGCCAGCACCTTCAGTAACACTGAAGCTTTCTTT. The V call is TRBV6-5, the J call TRBJ1-1; D unresolved. CDR1 and CDR2 from the germline V gene are MNHEY and SVGAGI. The CDR3 is 12 amino acids. Trimming took off 7 bases at V and 2 bases at J, with 8 bases between the two ends.

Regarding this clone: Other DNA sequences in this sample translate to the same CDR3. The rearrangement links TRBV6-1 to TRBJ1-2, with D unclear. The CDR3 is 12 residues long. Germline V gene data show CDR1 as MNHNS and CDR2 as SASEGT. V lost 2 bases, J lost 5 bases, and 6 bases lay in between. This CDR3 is CASSESGYGYTF. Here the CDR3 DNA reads TGTGCCAGCAGTGAATCGGGGTATGGCTACACCTTC.

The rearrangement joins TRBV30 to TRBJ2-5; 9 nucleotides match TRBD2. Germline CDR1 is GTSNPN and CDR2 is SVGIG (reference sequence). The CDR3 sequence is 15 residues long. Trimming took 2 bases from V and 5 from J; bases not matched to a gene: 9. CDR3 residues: CAWSIVAGDWETQYF. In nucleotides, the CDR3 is TGTGCCTGGAGTATCGTAGCGGGAGATTGGGAGACCCAGTACTTC.

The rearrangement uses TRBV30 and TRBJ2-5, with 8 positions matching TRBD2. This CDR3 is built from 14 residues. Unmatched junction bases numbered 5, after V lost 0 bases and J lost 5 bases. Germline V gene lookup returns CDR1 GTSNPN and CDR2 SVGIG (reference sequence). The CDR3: CAWSVYSGAETQYF. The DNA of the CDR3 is TGTGCCTGGAGTGTATATAGCGGGGCTGAGACCCAGTACTTC.

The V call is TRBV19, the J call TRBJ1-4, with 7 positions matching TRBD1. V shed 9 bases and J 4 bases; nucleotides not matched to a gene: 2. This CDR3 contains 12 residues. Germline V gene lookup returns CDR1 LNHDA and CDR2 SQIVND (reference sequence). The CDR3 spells CARTGINEKLFF. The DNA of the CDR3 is TGTGCCAGGACAGGGATTAATGAAAAACTGTTTTTT.

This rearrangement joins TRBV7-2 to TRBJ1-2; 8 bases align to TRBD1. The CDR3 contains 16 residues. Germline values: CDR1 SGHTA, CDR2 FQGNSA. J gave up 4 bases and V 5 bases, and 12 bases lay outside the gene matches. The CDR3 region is CASSQFPGGTGYGYTF. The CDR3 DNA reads TGTGCCAGCAGCCAATTCCCGGGTGGGACAGGCTATGGCTACACCTTC.

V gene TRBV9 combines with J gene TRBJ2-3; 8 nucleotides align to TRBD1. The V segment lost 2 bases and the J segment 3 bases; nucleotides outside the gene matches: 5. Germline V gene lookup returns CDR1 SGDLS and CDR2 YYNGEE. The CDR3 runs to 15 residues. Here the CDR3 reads CASSVTGEGTDTQYF. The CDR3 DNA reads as TGTGCCAGCAGCGTGACAGGGGAAGGGACAGATACGCAGTATTTT.

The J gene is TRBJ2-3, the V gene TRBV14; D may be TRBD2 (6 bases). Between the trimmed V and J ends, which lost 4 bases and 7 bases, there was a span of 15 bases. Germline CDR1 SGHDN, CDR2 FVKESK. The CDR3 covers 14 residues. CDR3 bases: TGTGCCAGCAGCCTCCGGGCCCGCGGGAATACGCAGTATTTT. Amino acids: CASSLRARGNTQYF.

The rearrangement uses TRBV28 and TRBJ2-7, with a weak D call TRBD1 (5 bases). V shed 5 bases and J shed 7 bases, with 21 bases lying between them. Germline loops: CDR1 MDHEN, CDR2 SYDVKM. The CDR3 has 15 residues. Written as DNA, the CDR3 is TGTGCCAGCAGTGACGAGACAGTGTGGACGGAAGAGCAGTACTTC. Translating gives CASSDETVWTEEQYF.

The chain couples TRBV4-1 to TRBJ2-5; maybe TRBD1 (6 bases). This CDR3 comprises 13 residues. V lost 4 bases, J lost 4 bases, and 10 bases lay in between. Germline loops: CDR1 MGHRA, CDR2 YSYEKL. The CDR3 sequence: CASSPGVRETQYF. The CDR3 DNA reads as TGCGCCAGCAGCCCAGGGGTTCGAGAGACCCAGTACTTC.

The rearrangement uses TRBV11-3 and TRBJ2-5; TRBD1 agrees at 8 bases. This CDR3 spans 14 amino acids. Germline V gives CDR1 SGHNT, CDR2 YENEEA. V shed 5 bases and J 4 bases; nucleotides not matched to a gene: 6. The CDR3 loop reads CASSPTGQGETQYF. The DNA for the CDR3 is TGTGCCAGCAGCCCAACCGGACAGGGAGAGACCCAGTACTTC.

The CDR3 here is CSVEKAGSNKNIQYF. The CDR3 DNA sequence: TGCAGCGTTGAAAAAGCGGGATCAAATAAAAACATTCAGTACTTC. V gene TRBV29-1 combines with J gene TRBJ2-4; 7 bases are a match to TRBD2. Germline V gene sequence: CDR1 SQVTM, CDR2 ANQGSEA. V lost 2 bases, J lost 4 bases, and 8 bases stayed unmatched. The CDR3 sequence is 15 residues long.

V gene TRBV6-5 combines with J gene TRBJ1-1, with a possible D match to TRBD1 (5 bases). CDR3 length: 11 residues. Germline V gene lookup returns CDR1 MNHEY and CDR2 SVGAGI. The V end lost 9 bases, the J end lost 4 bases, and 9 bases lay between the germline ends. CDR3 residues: CASHRGTEAFF. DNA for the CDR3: TGTGCCAGTCATAGGGGCACTGAAGCTTTCTTT.